The T cell receptor beta chain described here comes from a study of early T cells in non-severe SARS-CoV-2 infection (dated by TCRdb to about 2021). Background for the entire study: Because TCR sequencing relied on bulk RNA taken from unsorted whole blood, pairing of alpha and beta chains was not possible.

The library was generated by 5' RACE. The reads were generated on a NextSeq 500. To correct for sequencing error and PCR bias, the TCR library protocol tagged individual cDNA molecules with unique molecular identifiers. Both TCR alpha and beta chains were sequenced, and tight co-correlation was observed between alpha and beta sequence abundances in each sample. As for the original processing: Decombinator V4 was used to annotate TCR sequences for V gene, J gene and CDR3. Expanded TCRs were defined as changing significantly between any two time points under a Poisson model with p below 0.0001. TCR abundances were normalised to the total number of TCRs sequenced per sample and expressed as counts per million. MAIT TCRs were defined by TRAV1-2 paired with TRAJ12, TRAJ20 or TRAJ33, and iNKT TCRs by TRAV10 paired with TRAJ18. A search of VDJdb, accessed on 1 November 2021, was run for TCRs annotated to CMV, EBV and SARS-CoV-2, with TCRs annotated for multiple antigens excluded. TCRdb redid the processing of the public reads, applying fastp at Q25 and MiXCR, and retained in-frame beta chains. Duplicate CDR3 protein sequences are folded into a single record with the most common DNA and genes. The V and J calls and clone size are TCRdb's, not the authors'. For this sample there are tens of thousands of distinct CDR3 sequences; roughly 13% appear just once. The ten biggest clones cover about 8.3% of the sample.

This was a case-control study nested in a cohort of healthcare workers in London, UK, who had nasopharyngeal swab PCR tests and blood samples taken every week. Healthcare workers were enrolled in the week of the UK lockdown, from 23 to 31 March 2020, and were followed every week for up to about 16 weeks. Results the study describes overall, beyond this receptor: VDJdb matching was skewed toward anti-spike CD8 responses, so virus-specific expansions were likely underestimated and private and CD4 specificities were missed.

From the germline V gene, CDR1 is MNHEY and CDR2 is SVGEGT. The germline V end is reduced by 7 bases and the J end by 3 bases; junction bases left unmatched: 5. The CDR3 measures 15 amino acids from cysteine to phenylalanine. Only the CDR3 part of the read is kept: 45 bases, read in frame from the first base. A word on this clonotype: What antigen it recognizes has not been identified. Per-nucleotide qualities are absent, and no much larger clonotype sits a single base away.

The TCR was taken from an adult who was a healthcare worker with PCR-confirmed SARS-CoV-2 infection or an uninfected control (not recorded which). The sequencing sample was made of whole blood. The chain uses TRBV6-2 or TRBV6-3 and TRBJ2-3, with 12 junctional bases fitting TRBD1. The DNA reads as follows: TGTGCCAGCACCCCGGGACAGGGGGCGACAGATACGCAGTATTTT. Translated, this gives CASTPGQGATDTQYF.